A selection of T cell receptor beta chains follows, all from one sample in a study of blood T cell repertoires in COVID-19. Sequencing was performed with immunoSEQ multiplex PCR; in TCRdb, only in-frame clones are kept and a portion is missing. The repertoire consists of just under 350,000 clones, with about 90% occurring once and the leading ten covering 3% to 4%. The sample was peripheral blood. The source of these receptors is a woman aged 18-29 years who had recovered from COVID-19. Both conserved end residues are part of each CDR3. A D gene is named only where the DNA matches it firmly. Not every row has a clone size; where given, it reads once, few, many or a size class.

d_gene,abundance,v_gene,j_gene,len,CDR3aa,CDR3nt
TRBD1,once,TRBV5-6,TRBJ1-3,16,CASSLGTGLSGNTIYF,TGTGCCAGCAGCTTGGGGACAGGGCTGTCTGGAAACACCATATATTTT
.,.,TRBV4-3,TRBJ1-1,16,CASSQDGSGTNTEAFF,TGCGCCAGCAGCCAAGATGGTTCAGGAACGAACACTGAAGCTTTCTTT
TRBD2,.,TRBV6-6,TRBJ2-1,13,CASSYTGLAEQFF,TGTGCCAGCAGTTACACTGGACTAGCGGAGCAGTTCTTC
.,.,TRBV14,TRBJ1-2,14,CASSPLGGHYGYTF,TGTGCCAGCAGCCCCCTCGGCGGCCACTATGGCTACACCTTC
TRBD1,.,TRBV19,TRBJ1-1,15,CASSTLETGLTEAFF,TGTGCCAGTAGTACGCTAGAGACAGGGTTGACTGAAGCTTTCTTT
TRBD1,.,TRBV9,TRBJ1-2,16,CASSAQPGTGDGGYTF,TGTGCCAGCAGCGCTCAGCCCGGGACAGGGGATGGAGGCTACACCTTC
.,.,TRBV3-1/TRBV3-2,TRBJ1-2,14,CASSQDSLNYGYTF,TGTGCCAGCAGCCAGGACAGTCTAAACTATGGCTACACCTTC
.,.,TRBV21-1,TRBJ2-1,17,CASSKGCRDSRYNEQFF,TGTGCCAGCAGCAAAGGGTGCCGGGACAGTCGATACAATGAGCAGTTCTTC
TRBD2,.,TRBV10-2,TRBJ2-1,17,CASSDRIRGSFDNEQFF,TGCGCCAGCAGTGACAGGATTCGCGGGAGTTTCGACAATGAGCAGTTCTTC
.,.,TRBV5-1,TRBJ1-1,18,CASSLAGERGGIGTEAFF,TGCGCCAGCAGCTTGGCCGGGGAAAGGGGAGGGATCGGGACTGAAGCTTTCTTT
TRBD1,.,TRBV5-1,TRBJ1-2,15,CASSSGQEGAYGYTF,TGCGCCAGCAGCTCTGGACAGGAGGGGGCCTATGGCTACACCTTC
.,.,TRBV7-9,TRBJ1-2,12,CATPHRVYGYTF,TGTGCCACCCCTCACAGGGTCTATGGCTACACCTTC
.,.,TRBV9,TRBJ1-1,16,CASSEGVGRMNTEAFF,TGTGCCAGCAGCGAGGGGGTAGGGCGGATGAACACTGAAGCTTTCTTT
TRBD2,.,TRBV23-1,TRBJ2-1,15,CASSHRTSGRNEQFF,TGCGCCAGCAGTCACCGCACTAGCGGGAGGAATGAGCAGTTCTTC
.,.,TRBV5-5,TRBJ1-6,18,CASSGRGGRPHYNSPLHF,TGTGCCAGCAGCGGAAGGGGGGGCAGGCCCCACTATAATTCACCCCTCCACTTT
TRBD1,once,TRBV15,TRBJ1-2,17,CATSREGNPGGAYGYTF,TGTGCCACCAGCAGAGAGGGAAACCCAGGGGGCGCTTATGGCTACACCTTC
.,.,TRBV20-1,TRBJ1-1,10,CSANRVVAFF,TGCAGTGCCAACAGGGTCGTAGCTTTCTTT
.,many,TRBV30,TRBJ1-1,14,CAWSEGVVDTEAFF,TGTGCCTGGAGTGAGGGGGTCGTCGACACTGAAGCTTTCTTT
.,once,TRBV29-1,TRBJ2-5,12,CSVEKGGKTQYF,TGCAGCGTTGAAAAGGGGGGGAAGACCCAGTACTTC
TRBD1,.,TRBV19,TRBJ1-2,15,CASSRLVGQGGGYTF,TGTGCCAGTAGTCGACTAGTGGGACAGGGCGGAGGCTACACCTTC
TRBD1,.,TRBV6-2/TRBV6-3,TRBJ1-2,15,CASSYTTGGSYGYTF,TGTGCCAGCAGTTACACTACAGGGGGCTCGTATGGCTACACCTTC
TRBD2,.,TRBV9,TRBJ2-5,15,CASSGSGRKEETQYF,TGTGCCAGCAGCGGTAGCGGGAGGAAGGAAGAGACCCAGTACTTC
TRBD2,.,TRBV6-2/TRBV6-3,TRBJ2-3,16,CASSYVTGGAGDTQYF,TGTGCCAGCAGTTATGTGACGGGAGGGGCTGGAGATACGCAGTATTTT
.,.,TRBV7-7,TRBJ1-3,15,CASSQGLSTGNTIYF,TGTGCCAGCAGCCAGGGTCTGTCGACTGGAAACACCATATATTTT
.,.,TRBV5-1,TRBJ2-2,13,CASSLGYPGELFF,TGCGCCAGCAGCTTGGGCTACCCCGGGGAGCTGTTTTTT
.,.,TRBV28,TRBJ1-3,14,CASTQQGTGNTIYF,TGTGCCAGCACGCAGCAGGGGACTGGAAACACCATATATTTT
.,.,TRBV5-1,TRBJ1-1,15,CASSTGIYMNTEAFF,TGCGCCAGCTCTACAGGGATTTATATGAACACTGAAGCTTTCTTT
TRBD1,once,TRBV3-1/TRBV3-2,TRBJ1-2,15,CASSQVTGGLGGYTF,TGTGCCAGCAGCCAAGTTACAGGGGGATTAGGAGGCTACACCTTC
TRBD1,.,TRBV27,TRBJ1-2,18,CASSLTANRDRRLYGYTF,TGTGCCAGCAGTTTAACTGCAAACCGGGACAGGAGACTCTATGGCTACACCTTC
.,.,TRBV10-3,TRBJ1-2,14,CAISGADSPYGYTF,TGTGCCATCAGTGGGGCGGACAGCCCCTATGGCTACACCTTC
.,.,TRBV7-2,TRBJ2-2,16,CASSLVPSRATGELFF,TGTGCCAGCAGCTTAGTACCCTCTAGAGCAACCGGGGAGCTGTTTTTT
TRBD1,.,TRBV27,TRBJ1-2,16,CASSLSGTGGPYGYTF,TGTGCCAGCAGTTTATCCGGGACAGGGGGACCCTATGGCTACACCTTC
TRBD2,once,TRBV6-2/TRBV6-3,TRBJ2-2,16,CASSPGLAGAIGELFF,TGTGCCAGCAGCCCGGGACTAGCGGGAGCTATCGGGGAGCTGTTTTTT
.,.,TRBV2,TRBJ2-5,13,CASSVRVIETQYF,TGTGCCAGCAGTGTCAGGGTGATCGAGACCCAGTACTTC
.,few,TRBV11-2,TRBJ2-5,13,CASSVVAQETQYF,TGTGCCAGCAGCGTGGTAGCGCAAGAGACCCAGTACTTC
.,.,TRBV29-1,TRBJ2-3,11,CSIAGTDTQYF,TGCAGTATAGCGGGCACAGATACGCAGTATTTT
TRBD2,.,TRBV3-1/TRBV3-2,TRBJ2-3,16,CASSQGLAGNTDTQYF,TGTGCCAGCAGCCAAGGACTAGCGGGTAACACAGATACGCAGTATTTT